Listed below are T cell receptor beta chains from one sample, sequenced in a study of blood T cell repertoires in COVID-19. Repertoires were generated with immunoSEQ multiplex PCR, while TCRdb's copy carries only in-frame clones and drops some. The repertoire consists of 40,000 to 55,000 clones, with 60% to 80% occurring once and the leading ten covering roughly 5.8%. Material: PBMCs or T cells enriched from blood (not recorded which). The receptors come from a woman aged 50 to 60 with acute COVID-19. Each CDR3 is given with its conserved first and last residue. The order of the fields is J gene, clone size, V gene, D gene, CDR3 DNA, CDR3 protein. The D gene is left open where the match is weak. Not every row has a clone size; where given, it reads once, few, many or a size class.

TRBJ1-5 - TRBV2 - TGTGCCAGCCGCAGTTTTAGCAATCAGCCCCAGCATTTT CASRSFSNQPQHF
TRBJ1-5 few TRBV4-1 TRBD1 TGCGCCAGCAGCCAAGAACAGGGGGGGAATCAGCCCCAGCATTTT CASSQEQGGNQPQHF
TRBJ1-5 - TRBV19 - TGTGCCAGTAGCTCGGAAGGGGGCAATCAGCCCCAGCATTTT CASSSEGGNQPQHF
TRBJ1-6 - TRBV19 - TGTGCCAGTAGTACACGGAGGGCGGGGGATTCACCCCTCCACTTT CASSTRRAGDSPLHF
TRBJ2-1 few TRBV4-1 TRBD1 TGCGCCAGCAGCCATGCGAGTCAGCGACAGGGCTACAATGAGCAGTTCTTC CASSHASQRQGYNEQFF
TRBJ2-5 - TRBV11-2 - TGTGCCAGCAGCCCCGGGGGTGGGGAGACCCAGTACTTC CASSPGGGETQYF
TRBJ2-5 few TRBV18 TRBD2 TGTGCCAGCTCACCGCCGACTAGCTCCCCAGAGACCCAGTACTTC CASSPPTSSPETQYF
TRBJ2-3 - TRBV5-1 - TGCGCCAGCAGCTTGGCCAACGGCGGGCATAGCACAGATACGCAGTATTTT CASSLANGGHSTDTQYF
TRBJ2-3 - TRBV4-1 TRBD1 TGCGCCAGCAGCCAAGGGGCAGGGGGCAACACAGATACGCAGTATTTT CASSQGAGGNTDTQYF
TRBJ2-1 - TRBV7-3 - TGTGCCAGCAGCATGGGGCAGGGGTGGAATGAGCAGTTCTTC CASSMGQGWNEQFF
TRBJ2-1 - TRBV12-5 TRBD1 TGTGCTAGTGGTTTGGTGAGACAGGGGAGCTCCTACAATGAGCAGTTCTTC CASGLVRQGSSYNEQFF
TRBJ2-7 once TRBV11-2 TRBD1 TGTGCCAGCAGCTTAGGACAGGGCAGCTCCTACGAGCAGTACTTC CASSLGQGSSYEQYF
TRBJ1-5 - TRBV2 TRBD1 TGTGCCAGCAGAATGCGGGACAGGGGATATCAGCCCCAGCATTTT CASRMRDRGYQPQHF
TRBJ2-7 - TRBV7-6 - TGTGCCAGCAGCTTAGGGGGTGGGGCAGGGGTCCACGAGCAGTACTTC CASSLGGGAGVHEQYF
TRBJ1-2 - TRBV28 TRBD1 TGTGCCAGCAGTTCAGGGGGAACATATGGCTACACCTTC CASSSGGTYGYTF
TRBJ1-2 once TRBV5-5 - TGTGCCAGCAGCTTGGTAGAGGGCAGTGGCTACACCTTC CASSLVEGSGYTF
TRBJ1-6 few TRBV7-6 TRBD1 TGTGCCAGCAGCTTCCGACAGGGGAGTGATTCACCCCTCCACTTT CASSFRQGSDSPLHF
TRBJ1-6 - TRBV5-4 TRBD1 TGTGCCAGCAGCTATACAGGGGCGGTGGATTCACCCCTCCACTTT CASSYTGAVDSPLHF
TRBJ1-5 - TRBV3-1/TRBV3-2 - TGTGCCAGCAGCCAAGGATCAGTGGGCCAGCCCCAGCATTTT CASSQGSVGQPQHF
TRBJ2-3 - TRBV4-1 TRBD2 TGCGCCAGCAGCCAATGGACTAGCGTTAGCACAGATACGCAGTATTTT CASSQWTSVSTDTQYF
TRBJ1-5 - TRBV7-9 - TGTGCCAGCAGCTTCGCGGGCGGCGGACCTAATCAGCCCCAGCATTTT CASSFAGGGPNQPQHF
TRBJ2-3 - TRBV9 - TGTGCCAGCAGCGTAGGAGGAGCTAGCACAGATACGCAGTATTTT CASSVGGASTDTQYF
TRBJ1-1 - TRBV28 - TGTGCCAGCAGGAATTTGGGGGCCACTGAAGCTTTCTTT CASRNLGATEAFF
TRBJ1-4 - TRBV25-1 TRBD1 TGTGCCAGCAGTGAGGACAGGGAGGGTGAAAAACTGTTTTTT CASSEDREGEKLFF
TRBJ1-1 - TRBV10-1 - TGCGCCAGCAGCCCCGGGACACGAGAAGCTTTCTTT CASSPGTREAFF